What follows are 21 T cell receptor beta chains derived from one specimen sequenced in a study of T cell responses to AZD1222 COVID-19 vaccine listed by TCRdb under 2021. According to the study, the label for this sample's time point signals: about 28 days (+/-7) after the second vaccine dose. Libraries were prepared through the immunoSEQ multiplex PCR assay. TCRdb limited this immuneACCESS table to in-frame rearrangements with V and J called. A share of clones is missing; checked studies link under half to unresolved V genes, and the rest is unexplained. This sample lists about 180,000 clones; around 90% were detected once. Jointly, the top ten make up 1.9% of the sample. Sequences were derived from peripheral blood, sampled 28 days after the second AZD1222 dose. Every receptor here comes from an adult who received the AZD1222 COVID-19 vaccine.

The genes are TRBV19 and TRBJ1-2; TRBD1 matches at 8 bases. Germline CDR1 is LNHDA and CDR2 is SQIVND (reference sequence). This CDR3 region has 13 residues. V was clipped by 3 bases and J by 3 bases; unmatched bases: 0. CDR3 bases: TGTGCCAGTAGTATGGACAGGGACTATGGCTACACCTTC. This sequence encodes CASSMDRDYGYTF.

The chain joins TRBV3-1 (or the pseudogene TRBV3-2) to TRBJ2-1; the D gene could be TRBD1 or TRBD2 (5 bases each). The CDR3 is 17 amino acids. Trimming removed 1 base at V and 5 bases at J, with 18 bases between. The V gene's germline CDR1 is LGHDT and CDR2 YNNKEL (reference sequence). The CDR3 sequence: CASSQAWFPGSHNEQFF. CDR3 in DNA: TGTGCCAGCAGCCAAGCTTGGTTCCCAGGGAGCCACAATGAGCAGTTCTTC.

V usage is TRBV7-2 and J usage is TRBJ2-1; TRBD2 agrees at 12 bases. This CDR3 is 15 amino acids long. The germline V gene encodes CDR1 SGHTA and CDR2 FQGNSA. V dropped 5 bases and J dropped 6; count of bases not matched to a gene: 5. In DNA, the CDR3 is TGTGCCAGCAGCCCAACTAGCGGGGGGAGCAATGAGCAGTTCTTC. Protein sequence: CASSPTSGGSNEQFF. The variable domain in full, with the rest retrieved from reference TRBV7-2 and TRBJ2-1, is GAGVSQSPSNKVTEKGKDVELRCDPISGHTALYWYRQSLGQGLEFLIYFQGNSAPDKSGLPSDRFSAERTGGSVSTLTIQRTQQEDSAVYLCASSPTSGGSNEQFFGPGTRLTVL.

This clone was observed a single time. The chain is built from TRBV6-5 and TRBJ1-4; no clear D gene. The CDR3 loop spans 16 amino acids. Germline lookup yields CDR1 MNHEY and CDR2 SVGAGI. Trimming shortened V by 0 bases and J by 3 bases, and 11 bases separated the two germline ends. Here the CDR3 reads CASSYSFGVPNEKLFF. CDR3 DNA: TGTGCCAGCAGTTACTCGTTCGGAGTCCCTAATGAAAAACTGTTTTTT.

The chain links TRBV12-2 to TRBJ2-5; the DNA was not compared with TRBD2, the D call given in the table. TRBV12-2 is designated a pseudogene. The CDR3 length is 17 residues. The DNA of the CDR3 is TGTGCAAGTCGCTTAGCAGGTCCGGGGGGGTCCCGAAAGACCCAGTACTTC. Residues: CASRLAGPGGSRKTQYF.

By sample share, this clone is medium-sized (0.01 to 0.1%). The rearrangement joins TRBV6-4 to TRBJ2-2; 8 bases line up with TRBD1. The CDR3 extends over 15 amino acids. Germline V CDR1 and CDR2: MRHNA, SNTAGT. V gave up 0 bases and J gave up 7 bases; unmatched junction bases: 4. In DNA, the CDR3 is TGTGCCAGCAGTGACTCTGCAGGGGGCCACGGGGAGCTGTTTTTT. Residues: CASSDSAGGHGELFF.

The chain's CDR3 is CASSEVAGENEQFF. CDR3 nucleotides: TGTGCCAGCAGTGAAGTCGCAGGGGAAAATGAGCAGTTCTTC. This chain connects TRBV6-1 to TRBJ2-1, with D tentatively TRBD1 (6 bases). The germline gives CDR1 MNHNS, CDR2 SASEGT. Trimming cost V 1 base and J 7 bases, with 11 bases left between them. The CDR3 is 14 residues long.

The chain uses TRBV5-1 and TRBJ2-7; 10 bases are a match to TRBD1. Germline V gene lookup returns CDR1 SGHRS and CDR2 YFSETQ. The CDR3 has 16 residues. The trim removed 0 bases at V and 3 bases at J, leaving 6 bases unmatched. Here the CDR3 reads CASSLGAGQGFYEQYF. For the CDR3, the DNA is TGCGCCAGCAGCTTGGGGGCGGGACAGGGGTTCTACGAGCAGTACTTC.

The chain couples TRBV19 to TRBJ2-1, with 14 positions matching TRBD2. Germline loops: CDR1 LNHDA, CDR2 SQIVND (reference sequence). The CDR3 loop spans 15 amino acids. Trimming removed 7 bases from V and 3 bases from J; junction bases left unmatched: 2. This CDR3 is CASKGTSGSYNEQFF. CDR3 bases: TGTGCCAGTAAAGGGACTAGCGGGAGCTACAATGAGCAGTTCTTC.

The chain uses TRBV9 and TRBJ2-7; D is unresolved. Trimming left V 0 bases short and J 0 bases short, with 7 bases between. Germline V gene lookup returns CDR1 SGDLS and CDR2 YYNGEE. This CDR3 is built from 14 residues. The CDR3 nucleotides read TGTGCCAGCAGCGTAGACTTCCTCTCCTACGAGCAGTACTTC. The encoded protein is CASSVDFLSYEQYF.

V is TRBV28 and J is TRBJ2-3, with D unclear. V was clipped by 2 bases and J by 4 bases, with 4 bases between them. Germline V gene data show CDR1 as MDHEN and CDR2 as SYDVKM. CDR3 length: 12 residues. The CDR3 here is CASSLVSDTQYF. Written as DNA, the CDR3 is TGTGCCAGCAGTTTAGTTTCAGATACGCAGTATTTT.

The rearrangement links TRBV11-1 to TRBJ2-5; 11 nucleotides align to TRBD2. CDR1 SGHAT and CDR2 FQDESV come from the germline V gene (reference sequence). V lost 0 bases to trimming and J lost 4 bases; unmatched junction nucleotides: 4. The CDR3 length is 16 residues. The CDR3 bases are TGTGCCAGCAGCTTAGCTAGCGGGGGGGCCGGAGAGACCCAGTACTTC. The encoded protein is CASSLASGGAGETQYF.

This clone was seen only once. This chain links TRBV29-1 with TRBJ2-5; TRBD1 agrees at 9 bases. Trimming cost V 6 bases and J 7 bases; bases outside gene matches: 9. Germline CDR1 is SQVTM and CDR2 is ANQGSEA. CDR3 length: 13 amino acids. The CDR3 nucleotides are TGCAGCGTGGGACGACAGGGGGAGGGGACCCAGTACTTC. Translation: CSVGRQGEGTQYF.

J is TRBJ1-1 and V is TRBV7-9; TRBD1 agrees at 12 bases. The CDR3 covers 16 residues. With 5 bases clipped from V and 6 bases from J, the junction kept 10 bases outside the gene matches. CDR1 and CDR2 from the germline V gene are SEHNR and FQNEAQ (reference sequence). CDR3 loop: CASSPRGQGAMAEAFF. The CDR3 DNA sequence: TGTGCCAGCAGCCCACGGGGACAGGGGGCTATGGCTGAAGCTTTCTTT.

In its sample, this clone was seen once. The CDR3 DNA sequence: TGCGCCAGCAGCGCACTAGCGGGGGCCATCTACGAGCAGTACTTC. This gives the protein CASSALAGAIYEQYF. The rearrangement uses TRBV5-1 and TRBJ2-7; TRBD2 aligns across 11 bases. The CDR3 spans 15 residues. V was pared by 4 bases and J by 3 bases, with 6 bases of the junction left unmatched. Germline loops: CDR1 SGHRS, CDR2 YFSETQ.

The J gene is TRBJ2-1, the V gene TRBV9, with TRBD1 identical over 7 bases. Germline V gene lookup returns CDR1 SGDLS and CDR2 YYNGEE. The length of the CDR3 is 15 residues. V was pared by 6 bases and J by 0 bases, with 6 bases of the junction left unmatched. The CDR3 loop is CASTKTGSSYNEQFF. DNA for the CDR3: TGTGCCAGCACCAAGACAGGGAGCTCCTACAATGAGCAGTTCTTC.

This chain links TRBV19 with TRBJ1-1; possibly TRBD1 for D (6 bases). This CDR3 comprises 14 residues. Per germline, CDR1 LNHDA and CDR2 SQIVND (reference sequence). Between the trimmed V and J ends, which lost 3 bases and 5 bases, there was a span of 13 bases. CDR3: CASSIGQGKTEAFF. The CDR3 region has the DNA TGTGCCAGTAGTATCGGGCAGGGGAAGACTGAAGCTTTCTTT.

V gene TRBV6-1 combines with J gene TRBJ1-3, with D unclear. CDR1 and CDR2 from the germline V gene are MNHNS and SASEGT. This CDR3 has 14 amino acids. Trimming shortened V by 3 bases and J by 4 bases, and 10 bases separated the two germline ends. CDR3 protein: CASSDILGGNTIYF. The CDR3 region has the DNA TGTGCCAGCAGTGACATCCTTGGCGGAAACACCATATATTTT.

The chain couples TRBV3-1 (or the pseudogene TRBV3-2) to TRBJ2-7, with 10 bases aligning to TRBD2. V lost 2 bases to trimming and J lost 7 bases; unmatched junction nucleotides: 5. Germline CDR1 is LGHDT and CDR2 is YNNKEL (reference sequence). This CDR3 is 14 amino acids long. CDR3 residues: CASSQRLAGDEQYF. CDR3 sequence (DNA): TGTGCCAGCAGCCAACGGCTAGCGGGGGATGAGCAGTACTTC.

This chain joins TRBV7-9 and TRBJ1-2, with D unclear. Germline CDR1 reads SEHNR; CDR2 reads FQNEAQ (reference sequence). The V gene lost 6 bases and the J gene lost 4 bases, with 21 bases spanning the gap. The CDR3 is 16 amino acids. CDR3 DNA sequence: TGTGCCAGCAGTTCGAACATCGGTGCAGAGTTCTATGGCTACACCTTC. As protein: CASSSNIGAEFYGYTF.

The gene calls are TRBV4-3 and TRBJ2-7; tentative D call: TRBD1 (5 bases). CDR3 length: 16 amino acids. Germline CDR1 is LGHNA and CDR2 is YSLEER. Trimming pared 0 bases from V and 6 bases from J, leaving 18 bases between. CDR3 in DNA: TGCGCCAGCAGCCAAGATTCAGGGCAGGGCGGCGGCGAGCAGTACTTC. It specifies CASSQDSGQGGGEQYF.